This TCR beta chain originates from a study of T cells in Graves' hyperthyroidism and ophthalmopathy. This clonotype showed up many times. Researchers took RNA transcripts and amplified the TCR beta CDR3 regions from them. HTBI primers drove first-round RT-PCR of the TCR CDR3. TCRdb redid the calling of the multiplex PCR reads with MiXCR, one entry per CDR3 protein. The profile shows hundreds of thousands of distinct CDR3 sequences, 38% of them singletons. The origin of this receptor is a man younger than 30 with Graves' hyperthyroidism. The sample was blood.

CDR3 DNA sequence: TGTGCCGGTGGACAGATAACTAACTATGGCTACACCTTC. It codes for CAGGQITNYGYTF. The chain combines TRBV2 with TRBJ1-2; D may be TRBD1 (6 bases). Trimming took off 11 bases at V and 0 bases at J, with 13 bases between the two ends. The length of the CDR3 is 13 residues. Germline assignment: CDR1 SNHLY and CDR2 FYNNEI.